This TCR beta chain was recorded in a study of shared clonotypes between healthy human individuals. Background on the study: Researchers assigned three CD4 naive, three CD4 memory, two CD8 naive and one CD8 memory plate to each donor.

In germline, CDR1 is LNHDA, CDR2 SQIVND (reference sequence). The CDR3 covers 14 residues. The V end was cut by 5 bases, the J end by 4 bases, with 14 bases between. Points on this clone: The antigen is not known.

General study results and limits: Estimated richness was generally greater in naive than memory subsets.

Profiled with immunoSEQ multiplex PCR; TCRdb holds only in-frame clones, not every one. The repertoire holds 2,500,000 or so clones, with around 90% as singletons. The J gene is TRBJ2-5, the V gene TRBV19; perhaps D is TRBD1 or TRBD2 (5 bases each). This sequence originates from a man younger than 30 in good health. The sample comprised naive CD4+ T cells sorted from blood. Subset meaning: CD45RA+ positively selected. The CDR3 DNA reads TGTGCCAGTAGTCCCGAGGGCAGGGTAGAGACCCAGTACTTC. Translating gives CASSPEGRVETQYF.